This T cell receptor beta chain was identified in a study of shared clonotypes between healthy human individuals. Notes on the study in general: In having few donors, the study represented limited genetic and exposure-history diversity.

A note on this clone: Its antigen is still unknown.

The table came from immunoSEQ multiplex PCR; TCRdb's copy has only in-frame clones and leaves some out. This table has 2,500,000 or so clones, around 90% appearing once. The V gene's germline CDR1 is SGHNT and CDR2 YYREEE (reference sequence). Deletions cut 4 bases from V and 7 bases from J, with 11 bases between. The CDR3 is made up of 12 amino acids. The J gene is TRBJ1-1, the V gene TRBV5-4; possible D gene TRBD1, 5 bases. Sequencing was carried out using naive CD4+ T cells sorted from blood. Subset: CD45RA+ positively selected. The receptor was isolated from a man aged 18 to 29 in good health. The CDR3 DNA is TGTGCCAGCAGCACCAGGGACGGTGAAGCTTTCTTT. It is translated as CASSTRDGEAFF.